These T cell receptor beta chains were read from a single sample in a study of molecular identifiers for immune sequencing clone quantification. TCRdb re-called the PCR reads with MiXCR, one entry per CDR3 protein. There are 550,000 to 750,000 distinct CDR3 sequences in the sample; nearly 20% occur only once, and 0.85% to 0.9% lies in the top ten. Specimen: naive CD8+ T cells from blood, with Jurkat cell RNA spiked in. These receptors were taken from a human donor in good health. Some libraries in this study had Jurkat cell RNA spiked in. Both conserved end residues are part of each CDR3. A D gene is named only where the DNA matches it firmly. Clone size is given for some rows only: seen once, a few or many times, or a class if the clone is expanded.

cdr3_aa: CASSSLGADTQYF
cdr3_nt: TGTGCCAGCAGCTCGCTCGGGGCAGATACGCAGTATTTT
d_call: .
j_call: TRBJ2-3
v_call: TRBV7-2
clone_size: many

cdr3_aa: CASSEGGIIQYF
cdr3_nt: TGTGCCAGCAGCGAGGGGGGTATCATTCAGTACTTC
d_call: .
j_call: TRBJ2-4
v_call: TRBV28
clone_size: .

cdr3_aa: CAWSVESGTNHNEKLFF
cdr3_nt: TGTGCCTGGAGTGTAGAGTCAGGGACTAATCATAATGAAAAACTGTTTTTT
d_call: .
j_call: TRBJ1-4
v_call: TRBV30
clone_size: many

cdr3_aa: CSVVGRGTGLVEQYF
cdr3_nt: TGCAGCGTTGTTGGTAGGGGGACAGGGTTGGTCGAGCAGTACTTC
d_call: TRBD1
j_call: TRBJ2-7
v_call: TRBV29-1
clone_size: many

cdr3_aa: CASSLVPSSGRSGEQFF
cdr3_nt: TGTGCCAGCAGCTTAGTACCCTCTAGCGGCCGGAGCGGAGAGCAGTTCTTC
d_call: TRBD2
j_call: TRBJ2-1
v_call: TRBV7-9
clone_size: .

cdr3_aa: CASSDPTYTNEKLFF
cdr3_nt: TGTGCCAGCAGTGATCCGACATATACTAATGAAAAACTGTTTTTT
d_call: .
j_call: TRBJ1-4
v_call: TRBV25-1
clone_size: many

cdr3_aa: CANSSGLVSYEQYF
cdr3_nt: TGTGCCAACAGTTCCGGACTAGTTTCCTACGAGCAGTACTTC
d_call: TRBD2
j_call: TRBJ2-7
v_call: TRBV27
clone_size: .

cdr3_aa: CASSFPGGDQPQHF
cdr3_nt: TGTGCCAGCAGTTTCCCGGGGGGGGATCAGCCCCAGCATTTT
d_call: .
j_call: TRBJ1-5
v_call: TRBV12-3/TRBV12-4
clone_size: many

cdr3_aa: CSAQTSGYSYNEQFF
cdr3_nt: TGCAGCGCACAGACTAGCGGGTATTCCTACAATGAGCAGTTCTTC
d_call: TRBD2
j_call: TRBJ2-1
v_call: TRBV29-1
clone_size: .

cdr3_aa: CASSQDSRQGPNEQFF
cdr3_nt: TGCGCCAGCAGCCAAGATTCACGGCAGGGGCCAAATGAGCAGTTCTTC
d_call: .
j_call: TRBJ2-1
v_call: TRBV4-3
clone_size: many

cdr3_aa: CSASDLTYEQYF
cdr3_nt: TGCAGTGCTAGTGACTTGACCTACGAGCAGTACTTC
d_call: .
j_call: TRBJ2-7
v_call: TRBV20-1
clone_size: .

cdr3_aa: CASSFLPANTGELFF
cdr3_nt: TGCGCCAGCAGCTTCCTACCCGCGAACACCGGGGAGCTGTTTTTT
d_call: .
j_call: TRBJ2-2
v_call: TRBV5-1
clone_size: many

cdr3_aa: CSARPFYQETQYF
cdr3_nt: TGCAGTGCTAGGCCGTTTTACCAAGAGACCCAGTACTTC
d_call: .
j_call: TRBJ2-5
v_call: TRBV20-1
clone_size: many

cdr3_aa: CASSPTSERNYEQYF
cdr3_nt: TGTGCCAGCAGCCCAACTAGCGAACGTAACTACGAGCAGTACTTC
d_call: TRBD2
j_call: TRBJ2-7
v_call: TRBV12-3/TRBV12-4
clone_size: many

cdr3_aa: CASSQRAGTVNTEAFF
cdr3_nt: TGCGCCAGCAGCCAGAGGGCCGGGACAGTGAACACTGAAGCTTTCTTT
d_call: TRBD1
j_call: TRBJ1-1
v_call: TRBV4-1
clone_size: many

cdr3_aa: CASSQDQGATMGNTIYF
cdr3_nt: TGTGCCAGCAGCCAAGATCAGGGGGCTACGATGGGAAACACCATATATTTT
d_call: TRBD1
j_call: TRBJ1-3
v_call: TRBV4-2
clone_size: many

cdr3_aa: CASSLGRPGSNQPQHF
cdr3_nt: TGTGCCAGCAGCTTAGGGAGGCCCGGGAGCAATCAGCCCCAGCATTTT
d_call: .
j_call: TRBJ1-5
v_call: TRBV7-6
clone_size: many

cdr3_aa: CASSVNTDTQYF
cdr3_nt: TGTGCCAGCAGCGTAAACACAGATACGCAGTATTTT
d_call: .
j_call: TRBJ2-3
v_call: TRBV9
clone_size: many

cdr3_aa: CATTGTGGTEAFF
cdr3_nt: TGCGCCACAACCGGGACAGGGGGCACTGAAGCTTTCTTT
d_call: TRBD1
j_call: TRBJ1-1
v_call: TRBV4-1
clone_size: many

cdr3_aa: CASSYSTGDTQYF
cdr3_nt: TGTGCCAGCAGTTACTCGACAGGTGATACGCAGTATTTT
d_call: .
j_call: TRBJ2-3
v_call: TRBV6-5
clone_size: many

cdr3_aa: CASSPILGARTSTDTQYF
cdr3_nt: TGTGCCAGCAGTCCAATTTTGGGTGCGAGAACTAGCACAGATACGCAGTATTTT
d_call: .
j_call: TRBJ2-3
v_call: TRBV12-3/TRBV12-4
clone_size: many

cdr3_aa: CASSLYQGSNQPRHF
cdr3_nt: TGTGCCAGCAGTTTGTATCAGGGTAGCAATCAGCCCCGGCATTTT
d_call: .
j_call: TRBJ1-5
v_call: TRBV27
clone_size: .